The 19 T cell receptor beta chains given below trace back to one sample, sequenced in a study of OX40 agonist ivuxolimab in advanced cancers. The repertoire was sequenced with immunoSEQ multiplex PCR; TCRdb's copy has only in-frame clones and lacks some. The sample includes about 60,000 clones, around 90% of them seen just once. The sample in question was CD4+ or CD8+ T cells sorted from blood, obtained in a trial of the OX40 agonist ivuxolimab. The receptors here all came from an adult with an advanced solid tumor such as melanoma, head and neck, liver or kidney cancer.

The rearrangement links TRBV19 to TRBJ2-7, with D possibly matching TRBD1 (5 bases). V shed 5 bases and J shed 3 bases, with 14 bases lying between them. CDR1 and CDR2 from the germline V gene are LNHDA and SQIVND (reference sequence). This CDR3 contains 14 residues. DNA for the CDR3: TGTGCCAGTAGTCCCGGACACGGACGCTACGAGCAGTACTTC. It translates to CASSPGHGRYEQYF.

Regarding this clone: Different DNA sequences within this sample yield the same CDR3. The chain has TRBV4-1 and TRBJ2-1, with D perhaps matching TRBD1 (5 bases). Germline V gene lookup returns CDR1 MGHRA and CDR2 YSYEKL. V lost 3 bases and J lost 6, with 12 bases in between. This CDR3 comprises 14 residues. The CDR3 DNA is TGCGCCAGCAGCCATACCACCCAGGGCAATGAGCAGTTCTTC. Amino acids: CASSHTTQGNEQFF.

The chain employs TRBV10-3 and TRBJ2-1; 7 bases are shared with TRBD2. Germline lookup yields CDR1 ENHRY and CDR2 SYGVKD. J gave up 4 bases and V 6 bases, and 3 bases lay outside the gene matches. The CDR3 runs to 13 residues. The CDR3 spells CAIRVSGYNEQFF. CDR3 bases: TGTGCCATCAGAGTTAGCGGGTACAATGAGCAGTTCTTC.

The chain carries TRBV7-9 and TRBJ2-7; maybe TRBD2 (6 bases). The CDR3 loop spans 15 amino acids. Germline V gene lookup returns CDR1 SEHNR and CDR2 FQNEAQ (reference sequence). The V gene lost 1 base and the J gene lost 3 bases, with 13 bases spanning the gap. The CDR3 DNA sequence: TGTGCCAGCAGCTTAGACCGGGAGATGATCTACGAGCAGTACTTC. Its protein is CASSLDREMIYEQYF.

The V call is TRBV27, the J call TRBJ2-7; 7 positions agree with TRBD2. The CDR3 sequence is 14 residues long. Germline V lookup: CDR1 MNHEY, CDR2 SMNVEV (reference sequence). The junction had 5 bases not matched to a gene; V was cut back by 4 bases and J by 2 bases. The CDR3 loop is CASSSASGPYEQYF. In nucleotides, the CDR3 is TGTGCCAGCAGTTCTGCTAGCGGCCCCTACGAGCAGTACTTC.

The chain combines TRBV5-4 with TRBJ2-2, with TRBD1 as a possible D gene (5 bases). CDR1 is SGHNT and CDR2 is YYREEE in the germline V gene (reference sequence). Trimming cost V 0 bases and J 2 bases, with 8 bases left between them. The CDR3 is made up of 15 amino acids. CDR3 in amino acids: CASSLEDTNTGELFF. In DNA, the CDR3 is TGTGCCAGCAGCTTGGAGGACACTAACACCGGGGAGCTGTTTTTT.

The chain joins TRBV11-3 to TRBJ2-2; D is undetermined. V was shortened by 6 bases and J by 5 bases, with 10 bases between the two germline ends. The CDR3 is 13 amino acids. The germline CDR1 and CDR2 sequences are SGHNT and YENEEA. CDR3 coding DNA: TGTGCCAGCAGAGATCCGGAGACCGGGGAGCTGTTTTTT. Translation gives CASRDPETGELFF.

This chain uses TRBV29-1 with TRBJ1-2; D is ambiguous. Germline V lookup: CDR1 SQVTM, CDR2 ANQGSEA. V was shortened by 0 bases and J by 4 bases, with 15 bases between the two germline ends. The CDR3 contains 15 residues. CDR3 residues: CSVEDTANYLYGYTF. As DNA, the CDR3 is TGCAGCGTTGAAGACACAGCGAACTACCTCTATGGCTACACCTTC.

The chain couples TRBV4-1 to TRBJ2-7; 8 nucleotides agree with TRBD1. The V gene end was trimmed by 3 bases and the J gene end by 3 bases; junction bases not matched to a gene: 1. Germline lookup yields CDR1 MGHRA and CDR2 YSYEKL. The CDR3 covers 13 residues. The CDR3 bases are TGCGCCAGCAGCCATACAGGGGGCTACGAGCAGTACTTC. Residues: CASSHTGGYEQYF.

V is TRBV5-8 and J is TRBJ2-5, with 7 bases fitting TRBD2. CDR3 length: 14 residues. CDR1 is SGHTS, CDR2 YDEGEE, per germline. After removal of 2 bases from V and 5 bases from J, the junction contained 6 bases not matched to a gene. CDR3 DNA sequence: TGTGCCAGCAGCTTCGCGGGGGTTTTTGAGACCCAGTACTTC. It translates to CASSFAGVFETQYF. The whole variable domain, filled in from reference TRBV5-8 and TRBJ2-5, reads EAGVTQSPTHLIKTRGQQATLRCSPISGHTSVYWYQQALGLGLQFLLWYDEGEERNRGNFPPRFSGRQFPNYSSELNVNALELEDSALYLCASSFAGVFETQYFGPGTRLLVL.

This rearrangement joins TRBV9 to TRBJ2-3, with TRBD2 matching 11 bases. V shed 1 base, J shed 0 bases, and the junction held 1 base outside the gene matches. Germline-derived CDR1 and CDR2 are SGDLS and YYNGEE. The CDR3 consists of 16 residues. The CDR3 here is CASSVWTSGSTDTQYF. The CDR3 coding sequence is TGTGCCAGCAGCGTATGGACTAGCGGGAGCACAGATACGCAGTATTTT.

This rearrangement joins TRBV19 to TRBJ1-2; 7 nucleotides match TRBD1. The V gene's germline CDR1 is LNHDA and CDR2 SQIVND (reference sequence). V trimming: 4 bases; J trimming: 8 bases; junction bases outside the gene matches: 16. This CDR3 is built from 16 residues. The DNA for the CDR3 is TGTGCCAGTAGTAGGACAACGAGTCAGGGGGTCGACGGCTACACCTTC. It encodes CASSRTTSQGVDGYTF.

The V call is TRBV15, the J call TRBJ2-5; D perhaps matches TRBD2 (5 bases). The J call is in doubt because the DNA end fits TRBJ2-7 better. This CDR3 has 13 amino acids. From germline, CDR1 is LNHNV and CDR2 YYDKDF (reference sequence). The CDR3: CATSEGVAYEQYF. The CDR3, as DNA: TGTGCCACCAGCGAGGGAGTCGCCTACGAGCAGTACTTC.

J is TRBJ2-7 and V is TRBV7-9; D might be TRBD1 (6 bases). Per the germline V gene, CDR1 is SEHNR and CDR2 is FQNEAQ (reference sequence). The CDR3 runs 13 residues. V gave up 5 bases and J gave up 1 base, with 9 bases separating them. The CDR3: CASSPGQSYEQYF. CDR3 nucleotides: TGTGCCAGCAGCCCCGGACAGTCCTACGAGCAGTACTTC. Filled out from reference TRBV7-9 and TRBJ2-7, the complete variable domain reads DTGVSQNPRHKITKRGQNVTFRCDPISEHNRLYWYRQTLGQGPEFLTYFQNEAQLEKSRLLSDRFSAERPKGSFSTLEIQRTEQGDSAMYLCASSPGQSYEQYFGPGTRLTVT.

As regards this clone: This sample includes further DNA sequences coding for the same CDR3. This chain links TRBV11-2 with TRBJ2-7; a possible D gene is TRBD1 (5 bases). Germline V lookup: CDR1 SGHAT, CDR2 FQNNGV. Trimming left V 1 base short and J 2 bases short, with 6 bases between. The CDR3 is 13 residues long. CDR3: CASSLGTTYEQYF. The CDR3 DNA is TGTGCCAGCAGCTTAGGGACAACCTACGAGCAGTACTTC.

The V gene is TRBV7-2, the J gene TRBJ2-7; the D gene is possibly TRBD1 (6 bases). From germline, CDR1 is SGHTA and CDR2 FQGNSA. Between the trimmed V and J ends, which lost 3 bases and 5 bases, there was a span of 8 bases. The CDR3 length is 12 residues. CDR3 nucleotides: TGTGCCAGCAGCTTTGAGGGGGACGAGCAGTACTTC. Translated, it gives CASSFEGDEQYF.

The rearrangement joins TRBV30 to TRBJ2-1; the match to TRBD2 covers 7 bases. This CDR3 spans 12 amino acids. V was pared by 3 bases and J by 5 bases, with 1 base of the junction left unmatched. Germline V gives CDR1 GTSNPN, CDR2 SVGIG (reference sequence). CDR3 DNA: TGTGCCTGGAGCGGGACTAACAATGAGCAGTTCTTC. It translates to CAWSGTNNEQFF.

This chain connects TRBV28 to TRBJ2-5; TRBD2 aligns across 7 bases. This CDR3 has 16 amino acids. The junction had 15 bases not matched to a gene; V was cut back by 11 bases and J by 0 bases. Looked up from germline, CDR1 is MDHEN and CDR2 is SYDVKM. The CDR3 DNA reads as TGTGCCGGTCCGGAGGGAGCTAGCGGTCACCAAGAGACCCAGTACTTC. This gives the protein CAGPEGASGHQETQYF.

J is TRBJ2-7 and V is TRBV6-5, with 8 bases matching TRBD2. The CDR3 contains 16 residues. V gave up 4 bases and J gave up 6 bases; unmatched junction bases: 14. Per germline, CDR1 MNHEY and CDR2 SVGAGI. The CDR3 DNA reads TGTGCCAGCAGTTCCCCATTTAGCGGGATGAGGTGCGAGCAGTACTTC. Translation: CASSSPFSGMRCEQYF.